This TCR beta chain was recovered during a study of technical replicates of blood from a handful of donors. Some clones are missing from TCRdb's copy, which holds only in-frame ones; the method was immunoSEQ multiplex PCR. The sample lists 70,000 to 95,000 clones, more than 85% seen once, with over 0.35% in the top ten. The length of the CDR3 is 13 residues. Per germline, CDR1 GTSNPN and CDR2 SVGIG (reference sequence). Trimming took 7 bases from V and 6 from J; bases not matched to a gene: 8. The specimen was T cells isolated from PBMCs. This TCR was sampled from a human donor in good health. Some clones in this sample may be carry-over from other donors' samples. The V and J genes are TRBV30 and TRBJ1-5; the match to TRBD1 covers 8 bases. This chain's CDR3 is CAFSRGQGQPQHF. CDR3 coding DNA: TGTGCCTTTAGCAGGGGGCAGGGTCAGCCCCAGCATTTT. The variable domain in full, completed from reference TRBV30 and TRBJ1-5, reads SQTIHQWPATLVQPVGSPLSLECTVEGTSNPNLYWYRQAAGRGLQLLFYSVGIGQISSEVPQNLSASRPQDRQFILSSKKLLLSDSGFYLCAFSRGQGQPQHFGDGTRLSIL.